This TCR beta chain was retrieved from a study of shared clonotypes between healthy human individuals. Across the whole study: The plates for each donor numbered three CD4 naive, three CD4 memory, two CD8 naive and one CD8 memory.

The protocol was immunoSEQ multiplex PCR, while the TCRdb copy is restricted to in-frame clones and leaves out a portion. The table shows about 2 million clones, with roughly 95% occurring only once. This CDR3 region has 12 residues. The V gene lost 3 bases and the J gene lost 12 bases, with 15 bases spanning the gap. CDR1 and CDR2 (germline): SGHDN, FVKESK. General study points: Enrolling few donors narrowed the genetic and exposure-history diversity that was represented.

Of note for this clone: Its antigen is undetermined.

The specimen sequenced was naive CD4+ T cells sorted from blood. The subset denotes: CD45RA+ positively selected. The source of this sequence is a man aged 18 to 30 in good health. The rearrangement links TRBV14 to TRBJ2-7; D not certain. The CDR3 sequence is CASSQISGSWYF. CDR3 coding DNA: TGTGCCAGCAGCCAGATCTCGGGTTCATGGTACTTC.